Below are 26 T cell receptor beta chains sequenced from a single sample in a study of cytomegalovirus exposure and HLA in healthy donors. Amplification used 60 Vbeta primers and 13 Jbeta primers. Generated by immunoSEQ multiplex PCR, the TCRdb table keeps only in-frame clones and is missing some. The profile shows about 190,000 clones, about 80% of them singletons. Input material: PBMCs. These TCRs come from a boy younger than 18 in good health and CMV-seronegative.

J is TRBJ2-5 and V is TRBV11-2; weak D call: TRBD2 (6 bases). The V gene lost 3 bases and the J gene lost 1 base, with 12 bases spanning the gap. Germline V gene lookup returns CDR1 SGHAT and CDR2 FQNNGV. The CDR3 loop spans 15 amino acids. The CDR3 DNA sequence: TGTGCCAGCAGCTTCGGAGGGCCCCTCCAAGAGACCCAGTACTTC. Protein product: CASSFGGPLQETQYF.

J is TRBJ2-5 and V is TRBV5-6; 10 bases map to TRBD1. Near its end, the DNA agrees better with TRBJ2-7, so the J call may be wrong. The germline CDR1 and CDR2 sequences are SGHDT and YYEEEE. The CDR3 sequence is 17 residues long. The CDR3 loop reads CASSLPTAGTGVYEQYF. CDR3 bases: TGTGCCAGCAGCCTACCGACTGCCGGGACAGGGGTCTACGAGCAGTACTTC.

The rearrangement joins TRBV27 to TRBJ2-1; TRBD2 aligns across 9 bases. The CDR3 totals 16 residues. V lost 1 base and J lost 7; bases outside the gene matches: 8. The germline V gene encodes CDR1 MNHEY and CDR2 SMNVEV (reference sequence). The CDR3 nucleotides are TGTGCCAGCAGTTTATTCCTCGCGGGAGGGGGAAATGAGCAGTTCTTC. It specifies CASSLFLAGGGNEQFF.

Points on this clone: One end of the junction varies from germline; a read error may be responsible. This chain's CDR3 is CAWSPGGGYAF. CDR3 coding DNA: TGTGCCTGGAGTCCCGGCGGAGGTTACGCCTTC. The chain links TRBV30 to TRBJ1-2, with unresolved D. Germline loops: CDR1 GTSNPN, CDR2 SVGIG (reference sequence). The CDR3 covers 11 residues.

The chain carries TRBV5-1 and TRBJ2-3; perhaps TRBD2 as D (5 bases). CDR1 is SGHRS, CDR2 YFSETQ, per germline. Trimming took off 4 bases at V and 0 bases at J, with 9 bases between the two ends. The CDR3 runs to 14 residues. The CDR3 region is CASSPSGSTDTQYF. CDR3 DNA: TGCGCCAGCAGCCCCAGCGGAAGCACAGATACGCAGTATTTT.

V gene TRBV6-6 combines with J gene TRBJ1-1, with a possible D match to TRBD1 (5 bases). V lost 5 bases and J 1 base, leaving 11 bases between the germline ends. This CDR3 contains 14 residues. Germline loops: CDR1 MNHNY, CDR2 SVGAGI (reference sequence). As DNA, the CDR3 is TGTGCCAGCAGTCTCCCAGGGCAGAACACTGAAGCTTTCTTT. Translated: CASSLPGQNTEAFF.

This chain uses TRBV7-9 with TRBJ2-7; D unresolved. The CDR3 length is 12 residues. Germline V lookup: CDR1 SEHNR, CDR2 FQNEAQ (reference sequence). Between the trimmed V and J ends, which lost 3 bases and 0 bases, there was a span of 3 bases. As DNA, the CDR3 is TGTGCCAGCAGCTTTCACTCCTACGAGCAGTACTTC. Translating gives CASSFHSYEQYF.

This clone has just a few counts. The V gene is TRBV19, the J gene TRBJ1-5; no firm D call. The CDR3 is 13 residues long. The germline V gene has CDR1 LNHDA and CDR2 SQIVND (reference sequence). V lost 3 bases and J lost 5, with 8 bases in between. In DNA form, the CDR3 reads TGTGCCAGTAGTATTGGGAGGGATCAGCCCCAGCATTTT. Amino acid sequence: CASSIGRDQPQHF.

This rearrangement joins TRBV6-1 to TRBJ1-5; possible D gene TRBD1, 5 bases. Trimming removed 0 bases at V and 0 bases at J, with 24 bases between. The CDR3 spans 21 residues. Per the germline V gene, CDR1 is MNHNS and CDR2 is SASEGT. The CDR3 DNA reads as TGTGCCAGCAGTGAAGCTTCTCGACAACTCGGGAGGGGTTATAGCAATCAGCCCCAGCATTTT. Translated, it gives CASSEASRQLGRGYSNQPQHF.

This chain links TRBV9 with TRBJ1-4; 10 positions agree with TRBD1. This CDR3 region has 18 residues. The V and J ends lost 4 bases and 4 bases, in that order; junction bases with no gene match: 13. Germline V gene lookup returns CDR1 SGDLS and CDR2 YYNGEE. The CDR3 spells CASSPPEGQGLFNEKLFF. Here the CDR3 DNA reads TGTGCCAGCAGCCCCCCCGAGGGACAGGGGTTGTTTAATGAAAAACTGTTTTTT.

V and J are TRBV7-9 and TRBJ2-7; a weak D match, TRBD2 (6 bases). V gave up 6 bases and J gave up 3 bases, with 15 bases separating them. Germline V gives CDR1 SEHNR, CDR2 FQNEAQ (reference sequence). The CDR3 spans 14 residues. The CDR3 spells CASRPQRADYEQYF. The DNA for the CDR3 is TGTGCCAGCAGGCCCCAGCGGGCCGACTACGAGCAGTACTTC.

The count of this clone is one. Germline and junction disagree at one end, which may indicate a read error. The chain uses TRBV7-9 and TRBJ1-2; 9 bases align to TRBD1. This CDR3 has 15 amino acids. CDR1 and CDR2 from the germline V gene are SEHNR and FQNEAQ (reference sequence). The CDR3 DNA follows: TGTTCCAGCAGCCCCCCCCGGACAGGGGAGGACGGCTACACCTTC. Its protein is CSSSPPRTGEDGYTF.

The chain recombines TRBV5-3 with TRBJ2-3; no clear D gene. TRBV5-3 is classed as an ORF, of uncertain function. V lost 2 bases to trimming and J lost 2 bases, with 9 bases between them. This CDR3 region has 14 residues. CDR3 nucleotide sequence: TGTGCCAGAAGCTTCCCTGGGCCCACAGATACGCAGTATTTT. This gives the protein CARSFPGPTDTQYF.

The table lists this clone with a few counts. CDR3 DNA: TGTGCCAGCAGGCCTCTTGGGGGGGCTGTGGGGAGTGAGCAGTTCTTC. This gives the protein CASRPLGGAVGSEQFF. V usage is TRBV11-3 and J usage is TRBJ2-1; D possibly corresponds to TRBD2 (7 bases). Germline V lookup: CDR1 SGHNT, CDR2 YENEEA. Trimming cost V 6 bases and J 9 bases, with 24 bases left between them. The CDR3 runs to 16 residues.

CDR3 DNA: TGCGCCAGCAGCCTTACAGGGGGCAATGCCAAAAACATTCAGTACTTC. It yields the protein CASSLTGGNAKNIQYF. The chain couples TRBV5-1 to TRBJ2-4; 9 nucleotides line up with TRBD1. V shed 4 bases, J shed 1 base, and the junction held 6 bases outside the gene matches. From germline, CDR1 is SGHRS and CDR2 YFSETQ. CDR3 length: 16 amino acids.

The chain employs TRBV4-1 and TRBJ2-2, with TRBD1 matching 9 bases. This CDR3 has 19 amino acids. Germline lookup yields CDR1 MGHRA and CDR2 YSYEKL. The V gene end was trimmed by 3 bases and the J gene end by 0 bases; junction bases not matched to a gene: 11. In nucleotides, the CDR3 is TGCGCCAGCAGCCATCCACAGGGGGCGGTGGTAACGAACACCGGGGAGCTGTTTTTT. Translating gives CASSHPQGAVVTNTGELFF.

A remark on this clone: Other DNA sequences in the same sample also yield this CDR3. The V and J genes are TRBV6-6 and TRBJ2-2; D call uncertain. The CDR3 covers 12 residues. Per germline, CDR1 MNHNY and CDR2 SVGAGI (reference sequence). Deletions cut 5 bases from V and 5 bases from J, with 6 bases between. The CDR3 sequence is CASSQKTGELFF. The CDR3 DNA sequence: TGTGCCAGCAGTCAGAAAACCGGGGAGCTGTTTTTT.

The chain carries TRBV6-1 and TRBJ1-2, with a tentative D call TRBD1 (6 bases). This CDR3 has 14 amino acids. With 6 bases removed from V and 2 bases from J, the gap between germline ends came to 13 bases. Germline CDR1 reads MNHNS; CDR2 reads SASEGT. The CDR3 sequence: CASSYGQLNYGYTF. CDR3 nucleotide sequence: TGTGCCAGCAGCTATGGACAGCTCAACTATGGCTACACCTTC.

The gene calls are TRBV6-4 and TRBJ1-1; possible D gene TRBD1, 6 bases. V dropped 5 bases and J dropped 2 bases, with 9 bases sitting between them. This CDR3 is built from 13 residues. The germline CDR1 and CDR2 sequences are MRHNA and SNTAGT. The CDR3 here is CASSPDSNTEAFF. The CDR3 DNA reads TGTGCCAGCAGTCCGGACAGTAACACTGAAGCTTTCTTT.

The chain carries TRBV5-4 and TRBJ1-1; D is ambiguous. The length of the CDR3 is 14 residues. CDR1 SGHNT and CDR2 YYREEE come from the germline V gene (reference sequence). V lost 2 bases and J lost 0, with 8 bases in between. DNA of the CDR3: TGTGCCAGCAGCTTCGGACTACTGAACACTGAAGCTTTCTTT. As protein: CASSFGLLNTEAFF.

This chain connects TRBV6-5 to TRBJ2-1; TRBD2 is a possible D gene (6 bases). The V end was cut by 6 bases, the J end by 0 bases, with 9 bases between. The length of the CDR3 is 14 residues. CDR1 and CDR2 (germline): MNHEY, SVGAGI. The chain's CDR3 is CASRDGSSYNEQFF. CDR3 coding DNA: TGTGCCAGCAGGGACGGGAGCTCCTACAATGAGCAGTTCTTC.

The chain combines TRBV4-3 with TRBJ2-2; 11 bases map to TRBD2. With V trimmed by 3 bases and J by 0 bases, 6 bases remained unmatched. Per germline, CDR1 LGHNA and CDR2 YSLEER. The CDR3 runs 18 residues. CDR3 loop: CASSHPPGLAANTGELFF. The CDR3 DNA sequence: TGCGCCAGCAGCCATCCGCCGGGACTAGCGGCGAACACCGGGGAGCTGTTTTTT.

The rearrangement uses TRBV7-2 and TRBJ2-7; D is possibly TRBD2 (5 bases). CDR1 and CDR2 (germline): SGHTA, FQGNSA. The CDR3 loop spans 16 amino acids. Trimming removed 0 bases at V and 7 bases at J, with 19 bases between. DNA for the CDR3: TGTGCCAGCAGCTTAGCGCCGGGGAATGCTTTCCGTGAGCAGTACTTC. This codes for CASSLAPGNAFREQYF.

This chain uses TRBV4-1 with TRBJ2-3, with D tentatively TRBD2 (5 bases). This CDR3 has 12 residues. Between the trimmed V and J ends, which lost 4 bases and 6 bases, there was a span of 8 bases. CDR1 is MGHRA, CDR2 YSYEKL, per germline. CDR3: CASSPPGDTQYF. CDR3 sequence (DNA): TGCGCCAGCAGCCCGCCGGGGGATACGCAGTATTTT.

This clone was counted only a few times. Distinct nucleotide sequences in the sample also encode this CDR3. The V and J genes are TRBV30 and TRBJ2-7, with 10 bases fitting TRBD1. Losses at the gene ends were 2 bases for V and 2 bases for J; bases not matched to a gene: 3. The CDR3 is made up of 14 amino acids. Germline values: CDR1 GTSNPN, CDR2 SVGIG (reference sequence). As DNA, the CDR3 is TGTGCCTGGAGTACCGGGACAGGGGCCTACGAGCAGTACTTC. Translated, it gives CAWSTGTGAYEQYF.

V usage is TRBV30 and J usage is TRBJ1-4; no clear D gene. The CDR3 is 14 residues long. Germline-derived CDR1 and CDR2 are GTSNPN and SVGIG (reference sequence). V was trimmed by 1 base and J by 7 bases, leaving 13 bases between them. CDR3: CAWSGGSRGEKLFF. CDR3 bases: TGTGCCTGGAGTGGAGGGAGTAGAGGTGAAAAACTGTTTTTT. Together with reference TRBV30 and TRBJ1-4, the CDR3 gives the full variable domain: SQTIHQWPATLVQPVGSPLSLECTVEGTSNPNLYWYRQAAGRGLQLLFYSVGIGQISSEVPQNLSASRPQDRQFILSSKKLLLSDSGFYLCAWSGGSRGEKLFFGSGTQLSVL.